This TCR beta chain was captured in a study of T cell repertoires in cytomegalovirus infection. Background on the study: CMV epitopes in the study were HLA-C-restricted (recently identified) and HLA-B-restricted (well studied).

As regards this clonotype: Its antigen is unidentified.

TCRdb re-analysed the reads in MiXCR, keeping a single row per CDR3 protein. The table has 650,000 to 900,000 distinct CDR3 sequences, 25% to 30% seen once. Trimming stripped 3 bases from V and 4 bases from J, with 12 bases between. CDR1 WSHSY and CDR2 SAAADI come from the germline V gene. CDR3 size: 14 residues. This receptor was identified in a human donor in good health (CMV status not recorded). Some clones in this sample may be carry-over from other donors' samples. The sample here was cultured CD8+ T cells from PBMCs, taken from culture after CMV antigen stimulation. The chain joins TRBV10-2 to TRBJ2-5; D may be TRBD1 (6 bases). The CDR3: CASSEETGRETQYF. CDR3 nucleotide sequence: TGCGCCAGCAGTGAAGAGACAGGCCGAGAGACCCAGTACTTC.